These T cell receptor beta chains were read from a single sample in a study of sequential checkpoint blockade in melanoma. Generated by immunoSEQ multiplex PCR, the TCRdb table keeps only in-frame clones and is missing some. The table records some 19,000 clones, around 66% of them present only once. The sample in question was CD8+ T cells sorted from blood (inferred from file names), obtained from a patient given nivolumab and ipilimumab in sequence. These receptors all come from a human donor with melanoma. Each CDR3 is given with its conserved first and last residue. Fields, in order: D gene, V gene, J gene, clone size, CDR3 protein, CDR3 DNA. D genes are given only for firm matches. Clone sizes are given selectively: once, few, many, or a class where the clone is expanded.

TRBD2	TRBV28	TRBJ2-7	NA	CASTPRASGSFSYEQYF	TGTGCCAGCACTCCAAGGGCTAGCGGGTCTTTCTCCTACGAGCAGTACTTC
NA	TRBV4-1	TRBJ2-7	NA	CASSTIGGSYEQYF	TGCGCCAGCAGCACAATAGGGGGCTCCTACGAGCAGTACTTC
NA	TRBV29-1	TRBJ2-3	NA	CSVGSVAPDTQYF	TGCAGCGTTGGTTCGGTCGCACCAGATACGCAGTATTTT
TRBD2	TRBV4-3	TRBJ2-1	few	CASSQAGLAHNEQFF	TGCGCCAGCAGCCAGGCTGGACTAGCCCACAATGAGCAGTTCTTC
NA	TRBV7-2	TRBJ2-7	few	CASSLDRSYEQYF	TGTGCCAGCAGCTTAGATCGGTCCTACGAGCAGTACTTC
TRBD1	TRBV5-8	TRBJ1-4	NA	CASSLYGQDATNEKLFF	TGTGCCAGCAGCTTGTATGGACAGGATGCAACTAATGAAAAACTGTTTTTT
NA	TRBV6-5	TRBJ2-1	NA	CASSYSQSAYNEQFF	TGTGCCAGCAGTTACTCACAGTCTGCCTACAATGAGCAGTTCTTC
NA	TRBV6-7	TRBJ1-4	few	CASSYYRVGEKLFF	TGTGCCAGCAGTTACTACAGGGTCGGCGAAAAACTGTTTTTT
TRBD2	TRBV29-1	TRBJ2-7	NA	CSATSDSSYEQYF	TGCAGCGCAACTAGCGATTCCTCCTACGAGCAGTACTTC
NA	TRBV11-3	TRBJ2-3	few	CASSLGYRAWGTDTQYF	TGTGCCAGCAGCTTAGGGTACAGGGCCTGGGGCACAGATACGCAGTATTTT
NA	TRBV4-3	TRBJ1-2	NA	CASSQDTDTGLGYTF	TGCGCCAGCAGCCAAGATACGGATACAGGGCTGGGCTACACCTTC
NA	TRBV10-3	TRBJ2-1	NA	CAISERPEDNEQFF	TGTGCCATCAGTGAGCGGCCCGAGGACAATGAGCAGTTCTTC
TRBD1	TRBV6-6	TRBJ2-7	NA	CASRGTGAPGEQYF	TGTGCCAGCAGAGGGACAGGGGCCCCAGGCGAGCAGTACTTC
NA	TRBV4-3	TRBJ2-7	NA	CASSRRGGGGPYEQYF	TGCGCCAGCAGCCGGCGAGGGGGGGGCGGCCCCTACGAGCAGTACTTC
TRBD2	TRBV27	TRBJ2-7	NA	CASRLTSGPAYEQYF	TGTGCCAGCAGGCTAACTAGCGGGCCTGCCTACGAGCAGTACTTC
TRBD2	TRBV9	TRBJ2-7	NA	CASSSSPTSGGRYHDEQYF	TGTGCCAGCAGCTCATCTCCGACCTCCGGCGGGAGGTACCACGACGAGCAGTACTTC
NA	TRBV28	TRBJ2-7	NA	CASSPPGSKQYF	TGTGCCAGCAGCCCCCCGGGGTCAAAGCAGTACTTC
NA	TRBV4-2	TRBJ2-2	NA	CASSPRAVNTGELFF	TGTGCCAGCAGCCCGAGGGCGGTGAACACCGGGGAGCTGTTTTTT
NA	TRBV5-4	TRBJ2-1	medium-sized	CASSFGGENEQFF	TGTGCCAGCAGCTTTGGAGGGGAAAATGAGCAGTTCTTC
TRBD2	TRBV11-3	TRBJ2-1	NA	CAGSLGTSFHNEQFF	TGTGCCGGCAGTCTTGGGACTAGCTTTCACAATGAGCAGTTCTTC
NA	TRBV4-2	TRBJ1-1	NA	CASSLGGRDTEAFF	TGTGCCAGCAGCCTGGGGGGACGGGACACTGAAGCTTTCTTT
TRBD1	TRBV7-9	TRBJ1-3	NA	CASSYRGRAGNTIYF	TGTGCCAGCAGCTACAGGGGTAGAGCTGGAAACACCATATATTTT
TRBD1	TRBV13	TRBJ2-6	NA	CASSLGGGAGANVLTF	TGTGCCAGCAGCTTAGGAGGGGGCGCTGGGGCCAACGTCCTGACTTTC
NA	TRBV7-9	TRBJ1-2	NA	CASSLGGGYTF	TGTGCCAGCAGCTTAGGAGGGGGCTACACCTTC